A selection of T cell receptor beta chains follows, all from one sample in a study of CD8+ T cells in alopecia areata. Profiling relied on immunoSEQ multiplex PCR, and the TCRdb table lists in-frame clones only, not all of them. The table lists around 170,000 clones, approximately 49% of them singletons, with around 10% in the top ten. Sequencing used CD8+ T cells sorted from blood, obtained at week 52, from a patient treated with tofacitinib. The receptors derive from a human donor with alopecia areata. Each CDR3 is given with its conserved first and last residue. D genes are given only for firm matches. Clone size appears in some rows only: once, few, many, or a class for an expanded clone.

v_call: TRBV2
clone_size: -
d_call: -
j_call: TRBJ2-1
cdr3_nt: TGTGCCAGCGAGGAGGGAGCCCGAAATGAGCAGTTCTTC
cdr3_aa: CASEEGARNEQFF

v_call: TRBV27
clone_size: -
d_call: -
j_call: TRBJ1-1
cdr3_nt: TGTGCCAGCAGTTCCCTCGGAGTGAACACTGAAGCTTTCTTT
cdr3_aa: CASSSLGVNTEAFF

v_call: TRBV10-3
clone_size: -
d_call: -
j_call: TRBJ1-2
cdr3_nt: TGTGCCACATTTGGACAATATGGCTACACCTTC
cdr3_aa: CATFGQYGYTF

v_call: TRBV5-1
clone_size: few
d_call: -
j_call: TRBJ1-1
cdr3_nt: TGCGCCAGCAGCTTGGGGGCGACGGTGAACACTGAAGCTTTCTTT
cdr3_aa: CASSLGATVNTEAFF

v_call: TRBV29-1
clone_size: -
d_call: TRBD2
j_call: TRBJ2-1
cdr3_nt: TGCAGCGCCTGTGTAGCGGGGGGAACCTACAATGAGCAGTTCTTC
cdr3_aa: CSACVAGGTYNEQFF

v_call: TRBV5-1
clone_size: -
d_call: -
j_call: TRBJ2-3
cdr3_nt: TGCGCCAGCAGCCAAAACACTGGAGATACGCAGTATTTT
cdr3_aa: CASSQNTGDTQYF

v_call: TRBV7-9
clone_size: -
d_call: -
j_call: TRBJ1-1
cdr3_nt: TGTGCCAGCAGCCTACAAGGTTTGAACACTGAAGCTTTCTTT
cdr3_aa: CASSLQGLNTEAFF

v_call: TRBV10-2
clone_size: -
d_call: -
j_call: TRBJ2-7
cdr3_nt: TGCGCCAGCACCGAGCAGGGAAATGGCGAGCAGTACTTC
cdr3_aa: CASTEQGNGEQYF

v_call: TRBV23-1
clone_size: few
d_call: TRBD1
j_call: TRBJ2-7
cdr3_nt: TGCGCCAGCAGTCAAGTCCGGGACAGAGTTGCCGAGCAGTACTTC
cdr3_aa: CASSQVRDRVAEQYF

v_call: TRBV11-2
clone_size: -
d_call: TRBD2
j_call: TRBJ2-7
cdr3_nt: TGTGCCAGCAGCGACATGACTAGCGGGGGGACGAGGTACGAGCAGTACTTC
cdr3_aa: CASSDMTSGGTRYEQYF

v_call: TRBV11-2
clone_size: -
d_call: TRBD2
j_call: TRBJ2-7
cdr3_nt: TGTGCCAGCAGTCTAGCGGACTGGGATAGGCCCGAGCAGTACTTC
cdr3_aa: CASSLADWDRPEQYF

v_call: TRBV27
clone_size: -
d_call: -
j_call: TRBJ1-1
cdr3_nt: TGTGCCAGCAGTTCGGGACCGATGAACACTGAAGCTTTCTTT
cdr3_aa: CASSSGPMNTEAFF

v_call: TRBV2
clone_size: -
d_call: -
j_call: TRBJ2-3
cdr3_nt: TGTGCCAGCAGTGAAGCGCGTGATACGCAGTATTTT
cdr3_aa: CASSEARDTQYF

v_call: TRBV19
clone_size: -
d_call: TRBD1
j_call: TRBJ2-2
cdr3_nt: TGTGCCAGCTCGAGGGACAGGGAGGACACCGGGGAGCTGTTTTTT
cdr3_aa: CASSRDREDTGELFF

v_call: TRBV6-5
clone_size: few
d_call: -
j_call: TRBJ2-7
cdr3_nt: TGTGCCAGCAGTTACTCGGAACAGTACTCCTACGAGCAGTACTTC
cdr3_aa: CASSYSEQYSYEQYF

v_call: TRBV6-5
clone_size: -
d_call: -
j_call: TRBJ2-5
cdr3_nt: TGTGCCAGCAGTCATCATCCGGGGGCAGAGACCCAGTACTTC
cdr3_aa: CASSHHPGAETQYF